These 7 T cell receptor beta chains came from one sample sequenced in a study of blood T cell repertoires in COVID-19. Profiling relied on immunoSEQ multiplex PCR, and the TCRdb table lists in-frame clones only, not all of them. The sample contains 50,000 to 75,000 clones, roughly 80% of which appear only once. The source material was peripheral blood. Source of these receptors: a man aged 55 to 70 with COVID-19, enrolled during active disease.

The V call is TRBV4-1, the J call TRBJ1-5; D is uncertain. The V gene's germline CDR1 is MGHRA and CDR2 YSYEKL. The CDR3 extends over 15 amino acids. V was pared by 0 bases and J by 4 bases, with 10 bases between. Here the CDR3 reads CASSQESGGNQPQHF. CDR3 bases: TGCGCCAGCAGCCAAGAATCGGGAGGGAATCAGCCCCAGCATTTT.

This chain joins TRBV28 and TRBJ1-4, with 8 positions matching TRBD1. Looked up from germline, CDR1 is MDHEN and CDR2 is SYDVKM. Germline trimming cut 6 bases from V and 8 bases from J; bases unmatched to any gene: 11. The length of the CDR3 is 15 residues. CDR3 nucleotide sequence: TGTGCCAGCAGCTCCGCACAGGGGGGAGTAGAAAAACTGTTTTTT. Its protein is CASSSAQGGVEKLFF.

This rearrangement joins TRBV5-3 to TRBJ2-1; unclear D gene. TRBV5-3 is an open reading frame, and its role is uncertain. V gave up 7 bases and J gave up 2 bases, with 13 bases separating them. CDR3 length equals 14 residues. CDR3 in amino acids: CARFLGSTYNEQFF. The CDR3 coding sequence is TGTGCCAGATTTCTGGGCAGTACCTACAATGAGCAGTTCTTC.

V usage is TRBV6-5 and J usage is TRBJ2-1; 10 bases line up with TRBD2. V was pared by 6 bases and J by 6 bases, with 8 bases of the junction left unmatched. The CDR3 extends over 15 amino acids. Germline CDR1 MNHEY, CDR2 SVGAGI. The CDR3 nucleotides read TGTGCCAGCAGACCCAGCGGGGGGGCCCCCAATGAGCAGTTCTTC. This sequence encodes CASRPSGGAPNEQFF.

The chain recombines TRBV4-1 with TRBJ2-5; 8 positions agree with TRBD2. The ends lost 4 bases at V and 3 bases at J; junction bases unmatched: 7. There are 15 residues in the CDR3. Per the germline V gene, CDR1 is MGHRA and CDR2 is YSYEKL. The DNA for the CDR3 is TGCGCCAGCAGCCGAATCAGGACTAGCAAAGAGACCCAGTACTTC. It codes for CASSRIRTSKETQYF.

This chain connects TRBV7-3 to TRBJ2-3; 9 bases match TRBD2. This CDR3 comprises 13 residues. Looked up from germline, CDR1 is SGHTA and CDR2 is FQGTGA. Unmatched junction bases numbered 1, after V lost 4 bases and J lost 5 bases. CDR3 residues: CASSWTSEDTQYF. CDR3 coding DNA: TGTGCCAGCAGCTGGACTAGCGAAGATACGCAGTATTTT.

The chain combines TRBV11-2 with TRBJ2-1, with 12 bases identical to TRBD2. This CDR3 is 17 amino acids long. Germline CDR1 SGHAT, CDR2 FQNNGV. Germline trimming cut 2 bases from V and 6 bases from J; bases unmatched to any gene: 8. CDR3 amino acids: CASSLSLSSGGVNEQFF. The CDR3 DNA sequence: TGTGCCAGCAGCTTAAGTCTCTCTAGCGGGGGGGTCAATGAGCAGTTCTTC.